This TCR beta chain is from a study of beta chain features in type 1 diabetes. Study conclusions and caveats: A possible short-template PCR bias applies equally to patients and controls. In the patient group, naive, central memory and Treg TCRB repertoires seemed more alike than in the healthy donor group.

The sample holds a few counts of this clone. The antigen is unknown. Expressed TCRB transcripts were sequenced because the isolated RNA had all been reverse transcribed beforehand. Profiling relied on immunoSEQ multiplex PCR, and the TCRdb table lists in-frame clones only, not all of them. The sample shows hundreds of thousands of clones, around 28% of them seen only once. The sample taken for sequencing was naive CD4+ T cells from blood. The receptor was derived from a man younger than 30 in good health.

DNA of the CDR3: TGTGCCAGCAGGCCTTGGGACAGTGGGGCCTATGGCTACACCTTC. Its protein product is CASRPWDSGAYGYTF. The chain links TRBV7-9 to TRBJ1-2; TRBD1 aligns across 7 bases. Germline V gene data show CDR1 as SEHNR and CDR2 as FQNEAQ (reference sequence). The CDR3 runs to 15 residues. The V and J ends lost 6 bases and 4 bases, in that order; junction bases with no gene match: 11.